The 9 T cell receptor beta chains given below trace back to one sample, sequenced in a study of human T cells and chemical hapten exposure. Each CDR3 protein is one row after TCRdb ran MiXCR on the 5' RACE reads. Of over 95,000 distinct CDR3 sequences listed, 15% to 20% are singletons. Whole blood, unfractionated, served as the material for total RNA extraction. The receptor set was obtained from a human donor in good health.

As DNA, the CDR3 is TGTGCCAGCAGGGTCCTCTCTGGGGCCAACGTCCTGACTTTC. Translating it yields CASRVLSGANVLTF. This chain uses TRBV6-1 with TRBJ2-6; D uncertain. Deletions cut 6 bases from V and 0 bases from J, with 6 bases between. Germline values: CDR1 MNHNS, CDR2 SASEGT. CDR3 length: 14 residues.

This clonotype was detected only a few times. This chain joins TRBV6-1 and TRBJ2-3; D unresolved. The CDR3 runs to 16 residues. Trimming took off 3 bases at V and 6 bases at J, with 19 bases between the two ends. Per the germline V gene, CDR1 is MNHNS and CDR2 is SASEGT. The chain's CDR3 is CASSELGGPGVDTQYF. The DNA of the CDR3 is TGTGCCAGCAGTGAGCTGGGCGGCCCAGGTGTGGATACGCAGTATTTT.

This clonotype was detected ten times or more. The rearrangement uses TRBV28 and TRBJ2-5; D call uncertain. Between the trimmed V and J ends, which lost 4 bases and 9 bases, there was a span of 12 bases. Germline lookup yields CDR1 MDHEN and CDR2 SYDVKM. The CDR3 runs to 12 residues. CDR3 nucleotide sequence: TGTGCCAGCAGTTCTGTTTCCGGGTCCCAGTACTTC. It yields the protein CASSSVSGSQYF. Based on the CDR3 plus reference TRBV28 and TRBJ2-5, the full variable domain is DVKVTQSSRYLVKRTGEKVFLECVQDMDHENMFWYRQDPGLGLRLIYFSYDVKMKEKGDIPEGYSVSREKKERFSLILESASTNQTSMYLCASSSVSGSQYFGPGTRLLVL.

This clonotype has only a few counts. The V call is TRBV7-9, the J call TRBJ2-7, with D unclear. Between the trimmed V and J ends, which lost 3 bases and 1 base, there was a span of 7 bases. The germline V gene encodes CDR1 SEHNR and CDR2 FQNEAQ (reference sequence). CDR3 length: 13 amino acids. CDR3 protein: CASSLGWSYEQYF. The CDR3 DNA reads TGTGCCAGCAGCTTGGGTTGGTCCTACGAGCAGTACTTC. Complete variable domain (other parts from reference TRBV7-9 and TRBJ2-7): DTGVSQNPRHKITKRGQNVTFRCDPISEHNRLYWYRQTLGQGPEFLTYFQNEAQLEKSRLLSDRFSAERPKGSFSTLEIQRTEQGDSAMYLCASSLGWSYEQYFGPGTRLTVT.

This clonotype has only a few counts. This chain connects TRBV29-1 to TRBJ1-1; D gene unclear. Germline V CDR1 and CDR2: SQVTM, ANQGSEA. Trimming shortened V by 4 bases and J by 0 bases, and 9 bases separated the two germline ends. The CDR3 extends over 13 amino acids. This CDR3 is CSVGEGMNTEAFF. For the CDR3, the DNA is TGCAGCGTTGGGGAGGGTATGAACACTGAAGCTTTCTTT.

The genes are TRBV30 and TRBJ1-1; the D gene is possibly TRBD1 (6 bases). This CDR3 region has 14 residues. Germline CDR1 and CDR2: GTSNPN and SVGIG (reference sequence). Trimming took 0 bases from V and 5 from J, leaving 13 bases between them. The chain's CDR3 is CAWSVGLRGTEAFF. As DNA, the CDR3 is TGTGCCTGGAGTGTCGGTCTGAGGGGGACTGAAGCTTTCTTT.

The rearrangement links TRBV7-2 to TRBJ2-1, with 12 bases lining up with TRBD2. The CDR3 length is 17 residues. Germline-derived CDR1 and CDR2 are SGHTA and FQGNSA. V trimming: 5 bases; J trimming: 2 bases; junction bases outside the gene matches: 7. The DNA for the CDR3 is TGTGCCAGCAGCGGATTGACTAGCGGGAGCCCCTACAATGAGCAGTTCTTC. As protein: CASSGLTSGSPYNEQFF.

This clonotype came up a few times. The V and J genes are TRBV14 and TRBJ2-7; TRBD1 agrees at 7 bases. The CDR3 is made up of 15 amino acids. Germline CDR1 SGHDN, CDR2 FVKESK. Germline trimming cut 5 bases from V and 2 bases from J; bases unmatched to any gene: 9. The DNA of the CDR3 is TGTGCCAGCAGCGCTACGACAGGGTCTACCTACGAGCAGTACTTC. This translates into CASSATTGSTYEQYF.

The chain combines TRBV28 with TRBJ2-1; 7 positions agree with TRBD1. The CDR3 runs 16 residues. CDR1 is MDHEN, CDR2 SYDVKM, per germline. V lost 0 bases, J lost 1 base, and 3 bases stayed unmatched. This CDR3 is CASSLWVRGSYNEQFF. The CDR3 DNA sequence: TGTGCCAGCAGTTTATGGGTCAGGGGGTCCTACAATGAGCAGTTCTTC.